This T cell receptor beta chain emerged from a study of monozygotic twins with inflammatory bowel disease (dated by TCRdb to between 2017 and 2020). Notes on the research overall: The full study comprised 28 monozygotic twin pairs: nine German pairs (four IBD-concordant, five IBD-discordant) and 19 IBD-discordant Danish pairs. Disease-associated traits were sought mainly through comparisons between IBD patients and their genetically identical healthy co-twins within discordant pairs. Each individual had, on average, about 151 000 unique TCRalpha sequences and 181 000 unique TCRbeta sequences available for analysis.

Turning to this clonotype: Its antigen has not been determined.

Overall results and qualifications from the work: Repertoire similarity did not differ between concordant and discordant twins, which could be due to limited statistical power. The analysis was unable to tell apart different T cell subtypes. Background noise and inter-individual variability may have been introduced into the repertoires by the differing immunosuppressive treatments among patients. A decrease in TCRbeta repertoire diversity, as measured by inverse Simpson index, was observed in IBD patients compared with their healthy co-twins. No single strong signal or clonotype linked to IBD turned up in the results, so the idea that one exists was not supported. Compared with healthy twins, IBD patients had fewer clonotypes in common with other individuals, a difference most pronounced in patients showing signs of disease activity.

Reading the germline V gene gives CDR1 ENHRY and CDR2 SYGVKD. The CDR3 starts with the cysteine, ends with the phenylalanine, and has 15 residues. The record lacks a DNA sequence. From each donor, an approximately 2.5 ml peripheral blood sample was collected into PAXgene tubes and stored at -80 degrees C. Total RNA was isolated from whole blood with the PAXgene blood miRNA kit on an automated QIAcube, without T cell sorting. Peripheral blood from monozygotic twin pairs, either concordant or discordant for inflammatory bowel disease, underwent deep TCRalpha and TCRbeta repertoire profiling that used unique molecular barcoding. Smoking habits were recorded for all twin pairs, and each individual was classified as a current, former or never smoker. Library construction relied on 5' RACE. For each TCR library, approximately 3,700 ng of total RNA was used. For each sample, cDNA synthesis was carried out in eight separate reactions using SMARTScribe reverse transcriptase. During cDNA synthesis, template switching introduced unique molecular identifiers that contained a 6-nucleotide sample barcode. Amplification of TCRalpha and TCRbeta cDNA involved two nested PCRs of 16 and 9 cycles, and each PCR was followed by bead purification. Before amplification, cDNA was treated with uracil DNA-glycosylase and purified using the QIAquick PCR purification kit. In the second PCR, Illumina TruSeq-compatible adapters and sample-specific barcodes were added. TapeStation and Qubit were used to check library quality and concentration, and roughly 4.6 ng of each library was pooled. Pooled libraries were sequenced on an Illumina HiSeq2500 single-index Rapid Run with 2 x 100 bp reads and custom sequencing primers. The original pipeline was this. UMI-based consensus assembly with MiGEC version 1.2.6 was used to correct PCR and sequencing errors. MiXCR version 2.1.1 was used for V(D)J alignment, clonotype assembly and CDR3 extraction. To normalise gene usage, clonotype sharing and MAIT/NKT TCR abundance, the analysis used the top 1000, 10 000 and 20 000 clonotypes per sample. After downsampling to 27 000 UMIs, diversity was calculated as the inverse Simpson index using the vegan R package. Paired Mann-Whitney U tests on discordant twin pairs were used, with Benjamini-Hochberg multiple-testing correction. After TCRdb reprocessed the reads, each CDR3 protein sequence was kept as one row, without DNA. TCRdb assigned the V and J calls; the authors' analysis was not used. The sample's own table lists some 150,000 distinct CDR3 sequences. The top ten clones comprise roughly 2.4% of the sample.

Specimen: blood. This receptor was obtained from a human donor with ulcerative colitis or Crohn's disease, or a healthy co-twin of an affected twin (not recorded which). The chain is assembled from TRBV10-3 and TRBJ2-3; TCRdb designates TRBD2, a call that cannot be tested without DNA. The CDR3 here reads CAISEAGTPTDTQYF.